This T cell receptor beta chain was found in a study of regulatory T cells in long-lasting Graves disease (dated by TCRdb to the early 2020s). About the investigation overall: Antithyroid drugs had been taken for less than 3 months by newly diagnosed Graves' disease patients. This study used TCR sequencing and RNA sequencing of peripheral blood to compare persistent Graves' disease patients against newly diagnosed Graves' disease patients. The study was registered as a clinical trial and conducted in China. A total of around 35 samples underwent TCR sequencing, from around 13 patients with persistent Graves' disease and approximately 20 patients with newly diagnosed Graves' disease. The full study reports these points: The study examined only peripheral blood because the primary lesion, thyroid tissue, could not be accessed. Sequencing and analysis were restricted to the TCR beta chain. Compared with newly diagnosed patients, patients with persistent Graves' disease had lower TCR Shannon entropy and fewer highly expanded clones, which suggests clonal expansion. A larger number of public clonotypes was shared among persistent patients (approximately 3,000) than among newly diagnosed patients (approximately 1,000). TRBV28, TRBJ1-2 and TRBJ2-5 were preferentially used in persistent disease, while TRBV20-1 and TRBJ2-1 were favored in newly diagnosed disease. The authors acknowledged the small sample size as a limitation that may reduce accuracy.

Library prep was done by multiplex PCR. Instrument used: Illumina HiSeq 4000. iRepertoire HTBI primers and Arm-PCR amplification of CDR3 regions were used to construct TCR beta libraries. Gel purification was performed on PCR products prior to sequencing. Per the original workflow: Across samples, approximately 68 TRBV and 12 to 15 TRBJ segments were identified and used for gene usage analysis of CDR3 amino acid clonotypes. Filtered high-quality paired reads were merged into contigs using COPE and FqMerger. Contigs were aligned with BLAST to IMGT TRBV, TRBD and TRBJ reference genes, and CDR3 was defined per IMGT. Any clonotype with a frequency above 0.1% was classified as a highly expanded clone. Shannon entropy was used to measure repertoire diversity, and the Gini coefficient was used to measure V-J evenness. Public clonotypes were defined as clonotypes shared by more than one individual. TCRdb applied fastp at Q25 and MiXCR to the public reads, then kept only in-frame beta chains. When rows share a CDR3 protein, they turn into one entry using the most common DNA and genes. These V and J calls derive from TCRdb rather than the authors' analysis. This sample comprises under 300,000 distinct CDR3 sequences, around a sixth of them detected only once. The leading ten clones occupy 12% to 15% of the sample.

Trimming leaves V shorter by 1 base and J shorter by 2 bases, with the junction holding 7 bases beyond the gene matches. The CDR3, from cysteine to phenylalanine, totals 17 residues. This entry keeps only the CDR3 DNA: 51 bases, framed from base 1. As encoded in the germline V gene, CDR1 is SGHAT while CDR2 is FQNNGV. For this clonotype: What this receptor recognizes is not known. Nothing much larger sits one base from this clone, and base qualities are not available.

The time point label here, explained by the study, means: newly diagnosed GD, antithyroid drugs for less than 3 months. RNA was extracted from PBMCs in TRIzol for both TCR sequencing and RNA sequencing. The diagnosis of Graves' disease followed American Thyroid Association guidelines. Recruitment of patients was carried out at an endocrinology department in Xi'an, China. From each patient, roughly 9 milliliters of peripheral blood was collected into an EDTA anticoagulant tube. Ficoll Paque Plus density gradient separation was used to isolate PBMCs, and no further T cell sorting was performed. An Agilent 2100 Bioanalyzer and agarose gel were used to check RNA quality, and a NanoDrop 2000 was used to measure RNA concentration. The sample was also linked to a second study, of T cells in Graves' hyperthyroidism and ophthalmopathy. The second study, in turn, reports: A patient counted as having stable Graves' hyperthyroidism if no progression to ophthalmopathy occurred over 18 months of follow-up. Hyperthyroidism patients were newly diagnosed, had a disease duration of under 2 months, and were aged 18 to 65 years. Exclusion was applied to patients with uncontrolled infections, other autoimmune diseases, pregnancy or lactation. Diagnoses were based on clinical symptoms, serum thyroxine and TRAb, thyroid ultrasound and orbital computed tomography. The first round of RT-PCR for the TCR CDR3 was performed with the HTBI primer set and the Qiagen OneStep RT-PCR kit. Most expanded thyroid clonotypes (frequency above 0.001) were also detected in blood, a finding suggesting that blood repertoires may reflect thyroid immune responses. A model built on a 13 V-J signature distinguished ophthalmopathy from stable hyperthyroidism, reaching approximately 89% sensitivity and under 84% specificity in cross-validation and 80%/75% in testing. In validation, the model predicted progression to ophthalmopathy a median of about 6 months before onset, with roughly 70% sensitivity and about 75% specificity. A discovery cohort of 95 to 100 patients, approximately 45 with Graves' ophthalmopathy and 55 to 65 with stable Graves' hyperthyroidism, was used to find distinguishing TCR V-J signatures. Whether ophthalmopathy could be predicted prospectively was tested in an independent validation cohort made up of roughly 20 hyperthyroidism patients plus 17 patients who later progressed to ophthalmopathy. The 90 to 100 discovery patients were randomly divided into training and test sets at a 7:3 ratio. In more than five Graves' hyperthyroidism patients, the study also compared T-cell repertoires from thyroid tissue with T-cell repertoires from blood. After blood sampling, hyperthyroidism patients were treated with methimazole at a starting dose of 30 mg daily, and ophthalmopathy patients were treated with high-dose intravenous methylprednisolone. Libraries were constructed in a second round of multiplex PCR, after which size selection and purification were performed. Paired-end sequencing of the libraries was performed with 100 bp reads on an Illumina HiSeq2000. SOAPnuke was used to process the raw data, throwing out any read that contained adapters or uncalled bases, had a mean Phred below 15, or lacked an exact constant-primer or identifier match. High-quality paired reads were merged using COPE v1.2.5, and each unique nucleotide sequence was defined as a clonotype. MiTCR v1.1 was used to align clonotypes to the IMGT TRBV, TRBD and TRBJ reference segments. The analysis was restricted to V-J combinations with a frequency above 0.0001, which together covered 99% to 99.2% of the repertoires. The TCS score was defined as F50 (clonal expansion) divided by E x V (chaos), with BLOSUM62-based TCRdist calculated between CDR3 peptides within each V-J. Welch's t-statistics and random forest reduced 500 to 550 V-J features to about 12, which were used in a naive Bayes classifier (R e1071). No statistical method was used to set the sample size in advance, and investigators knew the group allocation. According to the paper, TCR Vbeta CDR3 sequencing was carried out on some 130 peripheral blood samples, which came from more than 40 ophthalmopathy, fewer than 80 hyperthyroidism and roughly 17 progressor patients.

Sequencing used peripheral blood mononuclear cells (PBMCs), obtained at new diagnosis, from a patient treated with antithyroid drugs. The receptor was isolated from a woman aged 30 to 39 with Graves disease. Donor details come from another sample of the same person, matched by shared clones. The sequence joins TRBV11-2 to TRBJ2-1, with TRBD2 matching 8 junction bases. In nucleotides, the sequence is TGTGCCAGCAGCTTAGTTCCGGGAGGGCAAACCTACAATGAGCAGTTCTTC. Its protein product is CASSLVPGGQTYNEQFF.